This entry lists 2 T cell receptor beta chains sequenced from one sample in a study of OX40 agonist ivuxolimab in advanced cancers. Generated by immunoSEQ multiplex PCR, the TCRdb table keeps only in-frame clones and is missing some. The table records over 55,000 clones, around 89% of them present only once. This specimen consisted of CD4+ or CD8+ T cells sorted from blood, obtained in a trial of the OX40 agonist ivuxolimab. These receptors originate from an adult with an advanced solid tumor such as melanoma, head and neck, liver or kidney cancer.

CDR3 sequence (DNA): TGTGCCAGCAACGAGGGGAGTATATACGAGCAGTACTTC. Protein product: CASNEGSIYEQYF. This chain links TRBV28 with TRBJ2-7, with D perhaps TRBD1 or TRBD2 (5 bases each). Germline V gene sequence: CDR1 MDHEN, CDR2 SYDVKM. This CDR3 is 13 amino acids long. Trimming cost V 7 bases and J 4 bases, with 14 bases left between them.

The gene calls are TRBV7-8 and TRBJ1-2, with 9 bases matching TRBD1. Germline CDR1 reads SGHVS; CDR2 reads FQNEAQ. V lost 0 bases and J lost 8; bases outside the gene matches: 4. The CDR3 runs 14 residues. For the CDR3, the DNA is TGTGCCAGCAGCTTAGCGGGGACAGGGCACGGCTACACCTTC. Translation gives CASSLAGTGHGYTF.